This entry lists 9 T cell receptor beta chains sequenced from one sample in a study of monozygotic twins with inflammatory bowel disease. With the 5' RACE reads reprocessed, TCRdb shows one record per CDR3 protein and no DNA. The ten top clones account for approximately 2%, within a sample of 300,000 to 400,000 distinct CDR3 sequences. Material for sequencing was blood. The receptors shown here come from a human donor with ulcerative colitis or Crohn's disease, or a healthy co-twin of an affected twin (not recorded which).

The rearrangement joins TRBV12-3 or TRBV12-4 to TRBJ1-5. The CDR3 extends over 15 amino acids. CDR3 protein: CASSPWTQTNQPQHF.

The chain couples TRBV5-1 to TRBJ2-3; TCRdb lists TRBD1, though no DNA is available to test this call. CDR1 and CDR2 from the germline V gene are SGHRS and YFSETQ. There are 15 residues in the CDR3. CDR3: CASSLMAGGPDTQYF.

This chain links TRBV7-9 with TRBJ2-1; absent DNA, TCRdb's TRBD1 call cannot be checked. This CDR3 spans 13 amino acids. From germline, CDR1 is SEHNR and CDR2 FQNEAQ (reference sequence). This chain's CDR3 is CASSVPGRSEQFF.

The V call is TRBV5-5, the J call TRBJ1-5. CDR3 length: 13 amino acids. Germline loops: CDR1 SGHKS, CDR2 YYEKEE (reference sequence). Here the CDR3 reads CASSMDTNQPQHF. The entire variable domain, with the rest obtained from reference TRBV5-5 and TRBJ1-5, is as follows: DAGVTQSPTHLIKTRGQQVTLRCSPISGHKSVSWYQQVLGQGPQFIFQYYEKEERGRGNFPDRFSARQFPNYSSELNVNALLLGDSALYLCASSMDTNQPQHFGDGTRLSIL.

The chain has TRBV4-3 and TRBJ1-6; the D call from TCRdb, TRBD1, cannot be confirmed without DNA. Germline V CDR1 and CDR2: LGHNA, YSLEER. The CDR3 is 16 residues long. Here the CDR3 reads CASSQEEGQGHSPLHF.

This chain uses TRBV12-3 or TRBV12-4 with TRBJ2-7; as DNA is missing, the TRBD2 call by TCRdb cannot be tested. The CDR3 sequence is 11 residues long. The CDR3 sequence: CASSRAAGQYF.

CDR3 sequence reads: CASSPTGIGELFF. The V gene is TRBV27, the J gene TRBJ2-2; with no DNA, the TCRdb D assignment of TRBD1 cannot be verified. The CDR3 runs 13 residues. CDR1 is MNHEY, CDR2 SMNVEV, per germline (reference sequence).

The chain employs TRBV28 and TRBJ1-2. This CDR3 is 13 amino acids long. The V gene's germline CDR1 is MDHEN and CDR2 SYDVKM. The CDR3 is CASRGISNYGYTF.

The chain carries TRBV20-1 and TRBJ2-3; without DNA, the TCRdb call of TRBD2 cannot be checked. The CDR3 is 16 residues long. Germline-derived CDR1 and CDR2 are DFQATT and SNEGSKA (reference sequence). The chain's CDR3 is CSARDLAAVSTDTQYF.